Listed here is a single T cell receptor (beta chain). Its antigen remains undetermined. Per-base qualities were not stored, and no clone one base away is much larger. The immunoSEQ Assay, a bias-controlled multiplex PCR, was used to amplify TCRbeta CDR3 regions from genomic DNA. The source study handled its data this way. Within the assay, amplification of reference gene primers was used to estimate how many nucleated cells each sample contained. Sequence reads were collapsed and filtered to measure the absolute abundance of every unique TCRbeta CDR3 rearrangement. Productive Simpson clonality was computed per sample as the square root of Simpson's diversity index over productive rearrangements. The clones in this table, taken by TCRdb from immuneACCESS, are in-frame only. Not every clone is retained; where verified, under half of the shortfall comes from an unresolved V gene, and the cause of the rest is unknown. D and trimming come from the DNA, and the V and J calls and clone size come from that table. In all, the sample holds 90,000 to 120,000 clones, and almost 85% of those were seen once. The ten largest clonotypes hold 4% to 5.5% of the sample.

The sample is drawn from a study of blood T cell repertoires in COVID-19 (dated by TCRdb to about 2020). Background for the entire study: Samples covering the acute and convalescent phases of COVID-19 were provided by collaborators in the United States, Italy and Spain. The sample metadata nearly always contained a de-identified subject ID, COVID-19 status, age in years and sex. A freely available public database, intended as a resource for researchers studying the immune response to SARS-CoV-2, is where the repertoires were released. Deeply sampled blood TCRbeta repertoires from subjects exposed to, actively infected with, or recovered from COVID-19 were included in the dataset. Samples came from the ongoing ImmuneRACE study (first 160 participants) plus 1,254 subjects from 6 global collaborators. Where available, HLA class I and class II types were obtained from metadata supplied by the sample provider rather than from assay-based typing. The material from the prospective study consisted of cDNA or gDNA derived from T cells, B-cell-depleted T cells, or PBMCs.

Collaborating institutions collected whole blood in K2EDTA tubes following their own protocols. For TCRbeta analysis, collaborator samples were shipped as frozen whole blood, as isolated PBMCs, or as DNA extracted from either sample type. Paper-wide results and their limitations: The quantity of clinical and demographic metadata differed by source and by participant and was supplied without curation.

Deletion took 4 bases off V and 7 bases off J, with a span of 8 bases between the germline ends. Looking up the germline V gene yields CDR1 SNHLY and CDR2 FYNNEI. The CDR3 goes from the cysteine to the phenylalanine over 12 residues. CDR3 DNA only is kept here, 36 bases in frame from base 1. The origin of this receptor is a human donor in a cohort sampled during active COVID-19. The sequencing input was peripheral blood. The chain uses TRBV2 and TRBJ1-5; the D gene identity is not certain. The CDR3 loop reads CASSVLGQPQHF. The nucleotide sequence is TGTGCCAGCAGTGTTCTCGGGCAGCCCCAGCATTTT.